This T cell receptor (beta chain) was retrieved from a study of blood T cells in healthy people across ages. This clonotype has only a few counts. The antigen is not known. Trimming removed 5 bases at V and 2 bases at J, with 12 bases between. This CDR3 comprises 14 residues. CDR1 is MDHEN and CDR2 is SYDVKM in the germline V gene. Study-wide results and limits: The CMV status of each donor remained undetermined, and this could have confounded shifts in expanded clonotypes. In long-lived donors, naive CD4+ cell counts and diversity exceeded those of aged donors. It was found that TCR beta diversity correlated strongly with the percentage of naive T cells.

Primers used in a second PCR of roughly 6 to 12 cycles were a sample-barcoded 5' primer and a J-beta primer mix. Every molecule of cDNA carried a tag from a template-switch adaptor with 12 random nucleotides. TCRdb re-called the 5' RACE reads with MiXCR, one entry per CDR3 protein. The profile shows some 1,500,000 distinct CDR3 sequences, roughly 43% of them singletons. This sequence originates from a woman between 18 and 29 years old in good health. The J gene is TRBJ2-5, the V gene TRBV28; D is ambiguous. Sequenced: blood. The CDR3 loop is CASSRRTSQETQYF. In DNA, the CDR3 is TGTGCCAGCAGTCGACGGACGTCTCAAGAGACCCAGTACTTC.